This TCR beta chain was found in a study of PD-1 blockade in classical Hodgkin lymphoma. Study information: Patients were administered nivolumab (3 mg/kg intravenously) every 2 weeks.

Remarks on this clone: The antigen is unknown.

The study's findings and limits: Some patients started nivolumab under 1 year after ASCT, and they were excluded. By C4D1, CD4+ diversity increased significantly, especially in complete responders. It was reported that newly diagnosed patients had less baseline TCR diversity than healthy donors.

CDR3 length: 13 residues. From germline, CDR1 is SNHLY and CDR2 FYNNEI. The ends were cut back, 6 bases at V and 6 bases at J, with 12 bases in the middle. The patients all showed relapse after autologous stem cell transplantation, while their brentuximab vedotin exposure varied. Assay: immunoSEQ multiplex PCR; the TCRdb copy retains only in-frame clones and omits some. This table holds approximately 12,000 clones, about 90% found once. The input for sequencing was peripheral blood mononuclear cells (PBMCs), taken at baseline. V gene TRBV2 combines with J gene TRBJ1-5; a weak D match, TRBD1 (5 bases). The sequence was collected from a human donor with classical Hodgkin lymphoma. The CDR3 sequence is CASRRWGGQPQHF. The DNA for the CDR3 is TGTGCCAGCAGGAGGTGGGGGGGTCAGCCCCAGCATTTT.